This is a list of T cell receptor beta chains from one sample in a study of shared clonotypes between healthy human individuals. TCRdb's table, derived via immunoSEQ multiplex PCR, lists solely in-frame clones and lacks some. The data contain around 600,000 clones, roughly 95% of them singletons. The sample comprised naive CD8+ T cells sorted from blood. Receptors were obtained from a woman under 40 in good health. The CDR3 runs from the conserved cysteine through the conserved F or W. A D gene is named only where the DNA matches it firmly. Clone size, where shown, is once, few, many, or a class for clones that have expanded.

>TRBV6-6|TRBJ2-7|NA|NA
TGTGCCAGCTTTGGCGGACTCTACGAGCAGTACTTC
CASFGGLYEQYF
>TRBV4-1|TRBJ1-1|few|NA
TGCGCCAGCAGCCATGACCACGGGGGGACTGAAGCTTTCTTT
CASSHDHGGTEAFF
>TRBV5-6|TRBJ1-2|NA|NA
TGTGCCAGCAGCGGGGAGGCCTCGGGGGACTATGGCTACACCTTC
CASSGEASGDYGYTF
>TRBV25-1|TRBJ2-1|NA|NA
TGTGCCACCAAACTAGGCTACAATGAGCAGTTCTTC
CATKLGYNEQFF
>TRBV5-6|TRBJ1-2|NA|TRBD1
TGTGCCAGCAGCTTGGCGGGACAGGGGAACTATGGCTACACCTTC
CASSLAGQGNYGYTF
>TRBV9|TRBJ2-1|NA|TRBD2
TGTGCCAGCAGTCTTAGCGGGAGGAATGATGAGCAGTTCTTC
CASSLSGRNDEQFF
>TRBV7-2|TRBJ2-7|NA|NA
TGTGCCAGCAGCCCGCGGGCTACAGGGAGCTCCTACGAGCAGTACTTC
CASSPRATGSSYEQYF
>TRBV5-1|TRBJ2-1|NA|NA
TGCGCCAGCAGCTTCCCACAGGCTGAGCAGTTCTTC
CASSFPQAEQFF
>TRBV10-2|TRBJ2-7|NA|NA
TGCGCCAGCAGTGAGTCTCGCGGTCTAGCCTACGAGCAGTACTTC
CASSESRGLAYEQYF
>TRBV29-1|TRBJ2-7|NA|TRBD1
TGCAGCGTTGAAACAGGGGGACGCTACGAGCAGTACTTC
CSVETGGRYEQYF
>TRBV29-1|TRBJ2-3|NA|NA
TGCAGCTTCCAAAAAGCTGAGGGAAGAACAGATACGCAGTATTTT
CSFQKAEGRTDTQYF
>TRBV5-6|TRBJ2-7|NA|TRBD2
TGTGCCAGCAGCCTGCTAGCGGGAGGGCTTTACTCCTACGAGCAGTACTTC
CASSLLAGGLYSYEQYF
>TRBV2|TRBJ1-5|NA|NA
TGTGCCAGCAGTGAAGAGGGGATTGGGGATCAGCCCCAGCATTTT
CASSEEGIGDQPQHF
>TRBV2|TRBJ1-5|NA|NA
TGTGCCAGCAGTGAACCAACAGCTAGCAATCAGCCCCAGCATTTT
CASSEPTASNQPQHF
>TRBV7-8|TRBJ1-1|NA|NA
TGTGCCAGCAGCTTAAGAGCTGAAGCTTTCTTT
CASSLRAEAFF
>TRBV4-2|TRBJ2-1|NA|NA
TGTGCCAGCAGCCAAGATAACTGGCCCCAAACCTACAATGAGCAGTTCTTC
CASSQDNWPQTYNEQFF
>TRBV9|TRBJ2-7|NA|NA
TGTGCCAGCAGCTCTCGATCTAGCTCCTACGAGCAGTACTTC
CASSSRSSSYEQYF
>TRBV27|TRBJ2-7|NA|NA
TGTGCCAGCAGTTTAAGAGGGAGCGGAGACGAGCAGTACTTC
CASSLRGSGDEQYF
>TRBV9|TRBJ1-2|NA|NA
TGTGCCAGCAGCGTCGCAGACGACAGGTTATCTGGCTACACCTTC
CASSVADDRLSGYTF
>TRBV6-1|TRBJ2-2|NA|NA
TGTGCCAGCGGGAATTACAGGGATTACGGGGAGCTGTTTTTT
CASGNYRDYGELFF
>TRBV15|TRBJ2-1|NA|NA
TGTGCCACCAGCAGAGATCAACTAGTGGGCAATGAGCAGTTCTTC
CATSRDQLVGNEQFF
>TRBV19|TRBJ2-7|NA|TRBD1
TGTGCCAGTAGTAGACGGACAGGGAAGGATCGGCAGTACTTC
CASSRRTGKDRQYF
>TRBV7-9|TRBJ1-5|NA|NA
TGTGCCAGCAGCTCGTTCGCAGAGGATAGCAATCAGCCCCAGCATTTT
CASSSFAEDSNQPQHF
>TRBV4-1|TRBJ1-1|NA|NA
TGCGCCAGCAGCCCGGCGAACACTGAAGCTTTCTTT
CASSPANTEAFF
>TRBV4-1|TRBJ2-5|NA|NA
TGCGCCACCCAATGGGCGGGCAAAGAGACCCAGTACTTC
CATQWAGKETQYF
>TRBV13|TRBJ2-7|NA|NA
TGTGCCAGCAGCTTAGGTGGGGAGGGGGAGTCCTACGAGCAGTACTTC
CASSLGGEGESYEQYF
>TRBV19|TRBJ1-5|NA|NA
TGTGCCAGTAGTATAGTAGCGGCAGAAAATCAGCCCCAGCATTTT
CASSIVAAENQPQHF
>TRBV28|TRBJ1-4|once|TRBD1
TGTGCCAGCCAGGGGGCAACTAATGAAAAACTGTTTTTT
CASQGATNEKLFF
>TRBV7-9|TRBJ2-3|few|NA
TGTGCCAGCAGCTTCGGGGGAGATACGCAGTATTTT
CASSFGGDTQYF
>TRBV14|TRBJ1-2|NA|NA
TGTGCCAGCAGCCATTCTACCGTCTATGGCTACACCTTC
CASSHSTVYGYTF
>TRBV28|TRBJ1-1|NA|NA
TGTGCCAGCAGTTTGTTGGTCGGTGCCGGGGACACTGAAGCTTTCTTT
CASSLLVGAGDTEAFF
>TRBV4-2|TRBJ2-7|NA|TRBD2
TGTGCCAGCAGCCAAGAGATCAGTAGCGGGAGCTACGAGCAGTACTTC
CASSQEISSGSYEQYF
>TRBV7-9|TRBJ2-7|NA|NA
TGTGCCAGCAGCTTATATCCCGAGCAGTACTTC
CASSLYPEQYF
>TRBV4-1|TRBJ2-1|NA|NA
TGCGCCAGCAGCCAGGGAAACAGGGACTACAATGAGCAGTTCTTC
CASSQGNRDYNEQFF
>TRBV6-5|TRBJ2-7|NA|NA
TGTGCCAGCAGTAATACAGAATCCTACGAGCAGTACTTC
CASSNTESYEQYF
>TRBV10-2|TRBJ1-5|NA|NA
TGCGCCAGCAGTGAGTTCGGGACCGGAGGTCAGCCCCAGCATTTT
CASSEFGTGGQPQHF
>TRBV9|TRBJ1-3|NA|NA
TGTGCCAGCAGCTCAACAGGGACTCTCTCTGGAAACACCATATATTTT
CASSSTGTLSGNTIYF
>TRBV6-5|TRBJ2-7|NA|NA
TGTGCCAGCAGTTACGCGGGGGCCTCCTACGAGCAGTACTTC
CASSYAGASYEQYF
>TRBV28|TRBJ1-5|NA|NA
TGTGCCAGCAGTTTAATCGGGGCCGGCGGGCCCCAGCATTTT
CASSLIGAGGPQHF
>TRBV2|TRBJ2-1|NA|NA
TGTGCCAGCAGTGAATATTCCTACAATGAGCAGTTCTTC
CASSEYSYNEQFF
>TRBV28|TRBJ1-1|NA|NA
TGTGCCAGCAGTTTTAGGGTAGGGAGCACTGAAGCTTTCTTT
CASSFRVGSTEAFF
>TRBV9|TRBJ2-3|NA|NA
TGTGCCAGCAGCGTAGGTGGAGATACGCAGTATTTT
CASSVGGDTQYF
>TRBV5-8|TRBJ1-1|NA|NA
TGTGCCAGCAGCTTGGCCCTTGCGTCGTACGTGGACACTGAAGCTTTCTTT
CASSLALASYVDTEAFF
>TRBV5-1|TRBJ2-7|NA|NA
TGCGCCAGCAGCCGGGATGTCGGCGAGCAGTACTTC
CASSRDVGEQYF